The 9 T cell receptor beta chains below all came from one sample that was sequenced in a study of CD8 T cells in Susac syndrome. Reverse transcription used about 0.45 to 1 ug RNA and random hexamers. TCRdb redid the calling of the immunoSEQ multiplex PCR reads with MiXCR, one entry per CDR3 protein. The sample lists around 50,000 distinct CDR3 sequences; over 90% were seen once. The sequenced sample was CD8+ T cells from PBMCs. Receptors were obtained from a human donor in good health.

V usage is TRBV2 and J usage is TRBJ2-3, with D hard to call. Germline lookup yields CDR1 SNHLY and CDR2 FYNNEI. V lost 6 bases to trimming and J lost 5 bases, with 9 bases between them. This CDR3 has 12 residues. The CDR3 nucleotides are TGTGCCAGCAGGGACGATCTAGATACGCAGTATTTT. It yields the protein CASRDDLDTQYF.

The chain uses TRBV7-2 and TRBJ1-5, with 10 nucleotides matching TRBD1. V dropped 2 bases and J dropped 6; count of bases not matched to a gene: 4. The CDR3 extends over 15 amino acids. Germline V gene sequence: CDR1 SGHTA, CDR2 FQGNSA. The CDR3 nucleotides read TGTGCCAGCAGCTTACCGGGACAGGGGCCTCAGCCCCAGCATTTT. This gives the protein CASSLPGQGPQPQHF.

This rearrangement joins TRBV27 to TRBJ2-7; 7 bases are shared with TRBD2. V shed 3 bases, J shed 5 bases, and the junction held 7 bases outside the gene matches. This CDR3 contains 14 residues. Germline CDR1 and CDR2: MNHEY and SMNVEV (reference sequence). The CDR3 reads CASSLGGSVNEQYF. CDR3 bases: TGTGCCAGCAGTTTGGGCGGGAGCGTGAACGAGCAGTACTTC.

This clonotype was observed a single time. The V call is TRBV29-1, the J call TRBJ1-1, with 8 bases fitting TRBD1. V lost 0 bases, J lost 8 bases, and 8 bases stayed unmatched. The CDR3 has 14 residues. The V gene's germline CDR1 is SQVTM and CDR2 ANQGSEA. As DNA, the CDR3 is TGCAGCGTTGAAGATCCCGGGACAGGTCGCGAAGCTTTCTTT. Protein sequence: CSVEDPGTGREAFF. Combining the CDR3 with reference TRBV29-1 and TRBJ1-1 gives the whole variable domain SAVISQKPSRDICQRGTSLTIQCQVDSQVTMMFWYRQQPGQSLTLIATANQGSEATYESGFVIDKFPISRPNLTFSTLTVSNMSPEDSSIYLCSVEDPGTGREAFFGQGTRLTVV.

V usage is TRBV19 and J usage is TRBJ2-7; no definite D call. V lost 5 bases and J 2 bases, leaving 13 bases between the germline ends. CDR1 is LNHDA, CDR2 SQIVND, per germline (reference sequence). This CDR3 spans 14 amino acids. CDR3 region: CASSSPSETYEQYF. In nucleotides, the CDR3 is TGTGCCAGTAGTTCCCCCTCTGAGACCTACGAGCAGTACTTC.

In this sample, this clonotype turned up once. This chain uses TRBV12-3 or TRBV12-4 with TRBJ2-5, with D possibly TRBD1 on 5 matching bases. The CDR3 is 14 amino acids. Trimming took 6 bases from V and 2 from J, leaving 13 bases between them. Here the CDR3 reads CASSSFQGQETQYF. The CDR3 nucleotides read TGTGCCAGCAGCTCTTTCCAGGGTCAAGAGACCCAGTACTTC.

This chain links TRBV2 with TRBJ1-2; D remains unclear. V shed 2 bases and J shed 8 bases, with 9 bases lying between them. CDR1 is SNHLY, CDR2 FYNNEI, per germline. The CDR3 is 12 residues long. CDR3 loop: CASSEREDGYTF. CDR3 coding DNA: TGTGCCAGCAGTGAAAGGGAAGACGGCTACACCTTC.

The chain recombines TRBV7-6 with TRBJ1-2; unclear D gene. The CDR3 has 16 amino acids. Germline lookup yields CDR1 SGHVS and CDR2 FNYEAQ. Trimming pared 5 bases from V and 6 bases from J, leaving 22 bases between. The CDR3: CASSEGAGGGPDGYTF. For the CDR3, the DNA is TGTGCCAGCAGCGAAGGTGCGGGCGGAGGGCCCGATGGCTACACCTTC.

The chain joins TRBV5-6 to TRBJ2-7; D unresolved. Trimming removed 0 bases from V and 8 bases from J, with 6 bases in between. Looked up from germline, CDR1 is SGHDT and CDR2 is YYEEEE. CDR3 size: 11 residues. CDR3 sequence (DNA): TGTGCCAGCAGCTTGGCGGAGCAGCAGTACTTC. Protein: CASSLAEQQYF.